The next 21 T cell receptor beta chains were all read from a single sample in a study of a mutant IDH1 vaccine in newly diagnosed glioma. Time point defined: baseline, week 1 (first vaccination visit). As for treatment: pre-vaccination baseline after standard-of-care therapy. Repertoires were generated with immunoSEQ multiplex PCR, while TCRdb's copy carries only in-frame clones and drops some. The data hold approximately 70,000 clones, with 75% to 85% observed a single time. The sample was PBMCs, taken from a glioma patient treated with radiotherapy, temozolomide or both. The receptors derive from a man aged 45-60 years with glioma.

In DNA, the CDR3 is TGTGCCAGCAGTGATCCCCCAACGGATACGCAGTATTTT. As protein: CASSDPPTDTQYF. V usage is TRBV6-1 and J usage is TRBJ2-3; no reliable D call. This CDR3 region has 13 residues. V was trimmed by 3 bases and J by 6 bases, leaving 10 bases between them. Germline CDR1 reads MNHNS; CDR2 reads SASEGT.

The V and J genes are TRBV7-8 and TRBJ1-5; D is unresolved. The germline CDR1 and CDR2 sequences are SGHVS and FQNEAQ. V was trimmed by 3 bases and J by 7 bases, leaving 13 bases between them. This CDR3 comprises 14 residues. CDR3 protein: CASSFDRGSQPQHF. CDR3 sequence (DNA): TGTGCCAGCAGCTTCGATCGGGGAAGCCAGCCCCAGCATTTT. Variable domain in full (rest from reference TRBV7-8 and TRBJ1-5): GAGVSQSPRYKVAKRGQDVALRCDPISGHVSLFWYQQALGQGPEFLTYFQNEAQLDKSGLPSDRFFAERPEGSVSTLKIQRTQQEDSAVYLCASSFDRGSQPQHFGDGTRLSIL.

The CDR3 here is CSGTGVYEQYF. CDR3 bases: TGCTCCGGGACAGGGGTCTACGAGCAGTACTTC. The chain carries TRBV20-1 and TRBJ2-7, with 10 bases identical to TRBD1. This CDR3 region has 11 residues. Per the germline V gene, CDR1 is DFQATT and CDR2 is SNEGSKA (reference sequence).

The CDR3 bases are TGTGCCAGCAGTTTCTACGGACAGGCGAACACTGAAGCTTTCTTT. As protein: CASSFYGQANTEAFF. This sequence joins TRBV27 and TRBJ1-1; TRBD1 agrees at 7 bases. The V gene end was trimmed by 3 bases and the J gene end by 1 base; junction bases not matched to a gene: 5. Germline V CDR1 and CDR2: MNHEY, SMNVEV (reference sequence). The CDR3 consists of 15 residues.

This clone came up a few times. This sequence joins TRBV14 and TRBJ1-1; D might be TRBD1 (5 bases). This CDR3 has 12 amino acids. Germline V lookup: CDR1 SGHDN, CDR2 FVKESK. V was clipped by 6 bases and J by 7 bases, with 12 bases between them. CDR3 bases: TGTGCCAGCAGGGGGACGGGCAATGAAGCTTTCTTT. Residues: CASRGTGNEAFF. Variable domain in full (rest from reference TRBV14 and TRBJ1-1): EAGVTQFPSHSVIEKGQTVTLRCDPISGHDNLYWYRRVMGKEIKFLLHFVKESKQDESGMPNNRFLAERTGGTYSTLKVQPAELEDSGVYFCASRGTGNEAFFGQGTRLTVV.

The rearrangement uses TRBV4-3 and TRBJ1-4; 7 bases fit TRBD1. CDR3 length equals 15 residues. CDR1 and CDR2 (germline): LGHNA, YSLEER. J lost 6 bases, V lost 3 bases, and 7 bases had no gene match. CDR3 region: CASSQETGLDEKLFF. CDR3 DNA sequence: TGCGCCAGCAGCCAGGAGACAGGGTTGGATGAAAAACTGTTTTTT.

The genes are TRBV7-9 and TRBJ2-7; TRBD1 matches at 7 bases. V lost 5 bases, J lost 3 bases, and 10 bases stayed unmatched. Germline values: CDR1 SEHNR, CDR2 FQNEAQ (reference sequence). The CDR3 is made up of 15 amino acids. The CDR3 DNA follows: TGTGCCAGCAGCCCCGAGGTGGGACAGTTCTACGAGCAGTACTTC. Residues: CASSPEVGQFYEQYF.

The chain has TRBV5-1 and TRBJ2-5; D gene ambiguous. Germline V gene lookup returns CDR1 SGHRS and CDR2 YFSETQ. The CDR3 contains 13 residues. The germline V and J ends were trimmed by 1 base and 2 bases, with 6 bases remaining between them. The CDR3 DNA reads TGCGCCAGCAGCTTGTTCTCGCAAGAGACCCAGTACTTC. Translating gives CASSLFSQETQYF.

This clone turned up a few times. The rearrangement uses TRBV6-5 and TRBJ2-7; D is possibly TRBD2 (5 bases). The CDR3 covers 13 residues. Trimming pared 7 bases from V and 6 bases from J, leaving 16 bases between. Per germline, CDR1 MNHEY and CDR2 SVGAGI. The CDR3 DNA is TGTGCCAGCATGGCCGGGATGTTGAGCGAGCAGTACTTC. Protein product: CASMAGMLSEQYF.

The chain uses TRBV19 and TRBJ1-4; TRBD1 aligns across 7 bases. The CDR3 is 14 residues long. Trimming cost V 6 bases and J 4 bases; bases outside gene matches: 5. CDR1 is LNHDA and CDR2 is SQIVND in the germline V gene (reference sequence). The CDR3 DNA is TGTGCCAGTAGCGGAGGGACAGTTAATGAAAAACTGTTTTTT. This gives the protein CASSGGTVNEKLFF.

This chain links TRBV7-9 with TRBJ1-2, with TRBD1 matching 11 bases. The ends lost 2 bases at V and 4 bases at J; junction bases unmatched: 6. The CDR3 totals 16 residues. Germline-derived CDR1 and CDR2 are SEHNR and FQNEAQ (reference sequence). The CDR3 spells CASSLSRTGGVYGYTF. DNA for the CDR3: TGTGCCAGCAGCTTATCACGGACAGGGGGCGTCTATGGCTACACCTTC.

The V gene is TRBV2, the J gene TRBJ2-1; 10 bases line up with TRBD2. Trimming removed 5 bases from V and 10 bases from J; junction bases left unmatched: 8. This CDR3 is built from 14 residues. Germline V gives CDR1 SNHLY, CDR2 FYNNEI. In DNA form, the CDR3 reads TGTGCCAGCAGTTACAGCGGGGGGGCCGGGGAGCAGTTCTTC. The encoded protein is CASSYSGGAGEQFF.

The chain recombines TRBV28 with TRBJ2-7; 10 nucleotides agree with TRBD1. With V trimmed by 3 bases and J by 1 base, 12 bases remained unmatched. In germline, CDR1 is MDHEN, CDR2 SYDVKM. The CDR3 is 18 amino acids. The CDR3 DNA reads TGTGCCAGCAGTTTCCTCGGACAGGGGGGACCTCCTTCCTACGAGCAGTACTTC. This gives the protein CASSFLGQGGPPSYEQYF.

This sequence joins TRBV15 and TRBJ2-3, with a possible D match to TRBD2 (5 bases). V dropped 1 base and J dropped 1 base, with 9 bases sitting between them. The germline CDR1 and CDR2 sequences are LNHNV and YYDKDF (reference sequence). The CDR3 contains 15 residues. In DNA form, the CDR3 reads TGTGCCACCAGCAGAGGAAACGGGGGCACAGATACGCAGTATTTT. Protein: CATSRGNGGTDTQYF.

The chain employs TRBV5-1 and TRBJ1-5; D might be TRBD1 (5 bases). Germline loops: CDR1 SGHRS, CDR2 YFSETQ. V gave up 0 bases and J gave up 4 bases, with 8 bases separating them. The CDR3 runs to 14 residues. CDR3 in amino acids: CASSLGDRNQPQHF. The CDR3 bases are TGCGCCAGCAGCTTGGGGGACCGAAATCAGCCCCAGCATTTT.

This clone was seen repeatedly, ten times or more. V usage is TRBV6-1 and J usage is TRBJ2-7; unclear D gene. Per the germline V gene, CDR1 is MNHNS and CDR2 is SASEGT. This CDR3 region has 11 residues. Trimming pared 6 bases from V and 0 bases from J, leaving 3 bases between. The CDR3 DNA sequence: TGTGCCAGCAGCCCCTCCTACGAGCAGTACTTC. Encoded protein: CASSPSYEQYF.

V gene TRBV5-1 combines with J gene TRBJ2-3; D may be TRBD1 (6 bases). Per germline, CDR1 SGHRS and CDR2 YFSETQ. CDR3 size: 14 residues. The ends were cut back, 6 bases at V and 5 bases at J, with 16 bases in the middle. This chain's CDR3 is CASMQAVQGDTQYF. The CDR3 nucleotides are TGCGCCAGCATGCAGGCAGTACAGGGAGATACGCAGTATTTT.

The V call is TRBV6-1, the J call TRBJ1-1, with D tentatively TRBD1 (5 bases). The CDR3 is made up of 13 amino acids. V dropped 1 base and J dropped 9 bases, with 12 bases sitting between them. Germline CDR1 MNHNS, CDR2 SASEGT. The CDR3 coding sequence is TGTGCCAGCAGTGAAGGTTACGGGGACCAAGCTTTCTTT. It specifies CASSEGYGDQAFF.

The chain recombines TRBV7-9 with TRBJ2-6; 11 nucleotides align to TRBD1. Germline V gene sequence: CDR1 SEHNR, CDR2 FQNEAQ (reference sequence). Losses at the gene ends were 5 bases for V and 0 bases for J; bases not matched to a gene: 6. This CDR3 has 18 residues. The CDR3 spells CASSPGTGGTSGANVLTF. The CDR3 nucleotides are TGTGCCAGCAGCCCAGGGACAGGGGGAACCTCTGGGGCCAACGTCCTGACTTTC.

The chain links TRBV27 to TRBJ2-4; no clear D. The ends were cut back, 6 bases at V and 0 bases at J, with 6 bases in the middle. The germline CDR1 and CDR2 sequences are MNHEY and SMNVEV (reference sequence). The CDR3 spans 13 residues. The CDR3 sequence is CASRTLAKNIQYF. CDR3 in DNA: TGTGCCAGCAGAACACTAGCCAAAAACATTCAGTACTTC.

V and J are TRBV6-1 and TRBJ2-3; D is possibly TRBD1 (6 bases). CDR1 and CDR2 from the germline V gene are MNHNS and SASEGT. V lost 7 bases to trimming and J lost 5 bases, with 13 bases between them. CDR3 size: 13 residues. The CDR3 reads CASTYRELDTQYF. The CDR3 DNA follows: TGTGCCAGCACTTACAGGGAATTAGATACGCAGTATTTT.